This record covers a single TCR beta chain. The antigen remains unidentified. This specimen comes from a study of blood T cells in healthy people across ages. Study-level results: There was no known CMV status for donors, so expanded clonotype changes were possibly confounded.

V was clipped by 3 bases and J by 2 bases, with 16 bases between them. The CDR3 runs to 17 residues. Germline V gene sequence: CDR1 LNHDA, CDR2 SQIVND (reference sequence). Peripheral blood, about 10 milliliters per donor, was collected. A second PCR of about 6 to 12 cycles used a sample-barcoded 5' primer and a J-beta primer mix. TCRdb re-called the 5' RACE reads with MiXCR, one entry per CDR3 protein. The data show 1.6 million or so distinct CDR3 sequences, 30% to 35% seen once. This TCR derives from a woman younger than 45 in good health. This sequence joins TRBV19 and TRBJ2-2; D is uncertain. Sequencing input: blood. The CDR3 coding sequence is TGTGCCAGTAGTATTCACCGCCCCACTCCTAACACCGGGGAGCTGTTTTTT. Translating gives CASSIHRPTPNTGELFF.